Sequencing of this T cell receptor (beta chain) was carried out in a study of regulatory T cells in long-lasting Graves disease. J lost 7 bases, V lost 6 bases, and 9 bases had no gene match. Per the germline V gene, CDR1 is MNHEY and CDR2 is SMNVEV (reference sequence). The CDR3 spans 15 residues. Libraries of TCR beta came from iRepertoire HTBI primers plus Arm-PCR of CDR3 regions. TCRdb passed the multiplex PCR reads through MiXCR, listing each CDR3 protein once. This sample carries about 420,000 distinct CDR3 sequences, around 22% of them seen once, and the ten largest clones take roughly a quarter. Time point meaning: persistent/refractory GD, antithyroid drugs over 5 years with positive TRAb. The TCR library was prepared using RNA isolated from PBMCs.

The source was peripheral blood mononuclear cells (PBMCs), collected when the disease was refractory, from a patient treated with antithyroid drugs. The source of this sequence is a female donor with Graves disease. J is TRBJ1-5 and V is TRBV27; 10 positions agree with TRBD1. The CDR3 bases are TGTGCCAGCAGGCCAGGGACAGGGGACTCCCAGCCCCAGCATTTT. Protein sequence: CASRPGTGDSQPQHF.